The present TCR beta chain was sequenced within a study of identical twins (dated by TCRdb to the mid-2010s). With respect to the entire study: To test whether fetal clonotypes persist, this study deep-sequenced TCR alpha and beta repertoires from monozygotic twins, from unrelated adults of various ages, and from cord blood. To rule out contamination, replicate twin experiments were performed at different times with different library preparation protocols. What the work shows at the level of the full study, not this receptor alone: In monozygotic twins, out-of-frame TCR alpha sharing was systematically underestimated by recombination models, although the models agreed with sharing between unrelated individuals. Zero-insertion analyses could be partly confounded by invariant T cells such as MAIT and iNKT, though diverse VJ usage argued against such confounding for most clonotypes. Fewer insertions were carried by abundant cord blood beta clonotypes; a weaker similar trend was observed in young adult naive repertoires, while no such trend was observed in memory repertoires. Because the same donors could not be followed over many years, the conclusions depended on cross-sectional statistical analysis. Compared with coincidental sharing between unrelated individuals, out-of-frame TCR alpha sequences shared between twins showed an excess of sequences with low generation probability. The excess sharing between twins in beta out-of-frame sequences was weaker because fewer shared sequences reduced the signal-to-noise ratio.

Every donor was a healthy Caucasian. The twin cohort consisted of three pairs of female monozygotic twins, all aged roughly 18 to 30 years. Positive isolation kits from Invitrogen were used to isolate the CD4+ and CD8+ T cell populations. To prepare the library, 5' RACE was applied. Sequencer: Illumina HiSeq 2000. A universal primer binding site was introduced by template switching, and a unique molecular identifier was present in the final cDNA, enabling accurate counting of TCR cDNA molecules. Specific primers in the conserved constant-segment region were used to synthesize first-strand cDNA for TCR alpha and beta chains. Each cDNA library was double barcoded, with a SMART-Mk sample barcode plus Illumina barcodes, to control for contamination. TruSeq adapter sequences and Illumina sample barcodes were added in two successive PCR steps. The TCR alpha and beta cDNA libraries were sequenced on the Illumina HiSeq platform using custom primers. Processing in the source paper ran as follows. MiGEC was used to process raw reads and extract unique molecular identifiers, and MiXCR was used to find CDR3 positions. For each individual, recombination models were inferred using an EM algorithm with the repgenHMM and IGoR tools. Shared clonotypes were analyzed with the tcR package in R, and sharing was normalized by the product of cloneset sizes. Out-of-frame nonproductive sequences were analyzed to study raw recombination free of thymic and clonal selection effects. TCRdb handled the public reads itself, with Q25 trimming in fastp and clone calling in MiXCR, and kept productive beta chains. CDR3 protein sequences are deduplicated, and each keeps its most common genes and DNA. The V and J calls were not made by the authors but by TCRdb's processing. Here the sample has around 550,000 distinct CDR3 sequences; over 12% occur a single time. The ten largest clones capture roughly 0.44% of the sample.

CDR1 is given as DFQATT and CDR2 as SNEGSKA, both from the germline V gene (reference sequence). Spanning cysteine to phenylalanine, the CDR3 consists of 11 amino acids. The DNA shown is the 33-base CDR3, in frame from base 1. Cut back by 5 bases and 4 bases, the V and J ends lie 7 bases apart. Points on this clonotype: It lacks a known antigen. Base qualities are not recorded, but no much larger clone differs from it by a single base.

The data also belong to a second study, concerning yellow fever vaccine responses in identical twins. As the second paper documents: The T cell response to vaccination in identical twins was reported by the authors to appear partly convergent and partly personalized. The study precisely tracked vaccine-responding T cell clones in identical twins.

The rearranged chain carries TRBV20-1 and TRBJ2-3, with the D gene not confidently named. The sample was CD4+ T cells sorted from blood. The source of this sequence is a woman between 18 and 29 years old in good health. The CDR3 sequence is CSAGYADTQYF. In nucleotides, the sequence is TGCAGTGCTGGTTACGCAGATACGCAGTATTTT.